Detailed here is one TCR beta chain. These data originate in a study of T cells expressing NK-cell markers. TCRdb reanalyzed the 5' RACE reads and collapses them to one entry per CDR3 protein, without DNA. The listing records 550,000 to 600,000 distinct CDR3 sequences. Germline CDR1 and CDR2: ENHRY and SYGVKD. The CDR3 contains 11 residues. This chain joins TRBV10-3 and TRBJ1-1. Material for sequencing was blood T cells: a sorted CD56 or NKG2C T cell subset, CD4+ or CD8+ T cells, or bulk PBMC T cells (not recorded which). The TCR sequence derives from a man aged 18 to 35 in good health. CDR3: CAISGGFEAFF.